This T cell receptor beta chain was sequenced during a study of blood T cells in healthy people across ages. The use of a sample-barcoded 5' primer and a J-beta primer mix characterized a second PCR of 7 to 11 cycles. TCRdb processed the 5' RACE reads anew with MiXCR; each CDR3 protein has one entry. The table lists approximately 900,000 distinct CDR3 sequences, 45% to 50% of them singletons. Trimming cost V 4 bases and J 4 bases, with 11 bases left between them. CDR3 length: 13 amino acids. Looked up from germline, CDR1 is SQVTM and CDR2 is ANQGSEA. This clonotype was detected a few times. Its antigen is not known. Study-level findings and limits: With naive T cell percentage, TCR beta diversity showed a strong correlation.

J is TRBJ2-1 and V is TRBV29-1; D is perhaps TRBD1 (6 bases). The TCR comes from a man aged 30-40 years in good health. Sequenced: blood. For the CDR3, the DNA is TGCAGCGTTGTACCGAGGGGGTACAATGAGCAGTTCTTC. This gives the protein CSVVPRGYNEQFF.